This T cell receptor (beta chain) was observed in a study of cytomegalovirus exposure and HLA in healthy donors. Study-wide results and caveats: Reportedly, HLA-A and HLA-B alleles of most subjects were accurately predicted from TCR beta.

This PCR relied on a set of 60 Vbeta primers and 13 Jbeta primers. Clones were read by immunoSEQ multiplex PCR, and TCRdb kept only the in-frame ones, dropping some. Of around 91,000 clones listed, around 64% are singletons. CDR1 is LNHDA, CDR2 SQIVND, per germline (reference sequence). The CDR3 is 15 amino acids. The V end was cut by 3 bases, the J end by 4 bases, with 12 bases between. Notes on this clone: Antigen unknown.

The rearrangement links TRBV19 to TRBJ1-4, with TRBD1 as a possible D gene (6 bases). This TCR came from a human donor in good health. The specimen was PBMCs. CDR3 coding DNA: TGTGCCAGTAGTATGGGAACAGGGTTTAATGAAAAACTGTTTTTT. Encoded protein: CASSMGTGFNEKLFF.